Given below is one TCR beta chain in context. It has no known antigen specificity. No clone much larger than this one lies a single base away; base qualities are absent. The sample is drawn from a study of beta chain features in type 1 diabetes (dated by TCRdb to 2016 to 2019). Context from the whole study: No differences in mean age, gender distribution, total cell number or subset yield were found between patients and healthy donors. Across all samples, about 110 million sorted cells were examined, and cell number per subset correlated strongly with RNA yield. In the study, TCRB repertoires of sorted circulating CD4+ T cell subsets from recently diagnosed type 1 diabetes patients were compared with those of matched healthy donors. Regulatory and stem cell-like memory subsets were isolated from only 8 patients and about 8 healthy donors, whereas naive and central memory subsets came from all 30 or so donors. The investigation overall reported the following: Because the HLA sub-analyses included only small numbers of individuals, any influence of HLA type on TCRB rearrangement was left unresolved. Sequencing cDNA rather than genomic DNA could over-represent highly expressing activated cells, although activation and CD3 levels did not differ between groups. At VDJ recombination sites, patients with type 1 diabetes made fewer insertions and deleted more nucleotides, a pattern implying thymic rearrangement abnormalities. A moderate but significant shortening of TCRB CDR3 length was observed in type 1 diabetes patients in all four CD4+ subsets. PCR may preferentially amplify shorter templates, but because patient and control samples were amplified and corrected together, any resulting skew would affect both groups equally. The naive, central memory and regulatory TCRB repertoires appeared to resemble one another more closely among patients than among healthy donors.

Relative to germline, V is missing 4 bases and J is missing 2 bases, with 1 base of the junction outside any gene match. From its cysteine to its phenylalanine, the CDR3 spans 15 amino acids. CDR3 DNA only is kept here, 45 bases in frame from base 1. CDR1 and CDR2 (SNHLY, FYNNEI) derive from the germline V gene. Each donor gave one peripheral blood draw, averaging approximately 0.12 L, which was collected into heparinised tubes. Naive, central memory, regulatory and stem cell-like memory CD4+ T cells were sorted on a BD FACSAria II using a panel including CD45RO, CCR7, CD25, CD127, CD95 and CD27. Every sorted population had a purity above 98%. Right away, PBMCs were isolated by Lymphoprep density gradient centrifugation and were stained directly, with no culture step. So that batch effects would be minimized, each experiment stained and sorted samples in pairs, pairing one healthy donor with one patient.

All of the isolated RNA was reverse transcribed with the High Capacity cDNA Reverse Transcription Kit, so expressed TCRB transcripts were sequenced. Naive, central memory and regulatory T cell samples underwent deep immunoSEQ sequencing, averaging around 4 million total reads per sample. After sorted cells were lysed in RLT buffer, RNA was extracted with DNase-treated RNeasy Micro or Mini kits, with the choice depending on cell number. Each cell subset was processed on its own to prevent cross-contamination, while patient and healthy donor samples were processed together. Using the immunoSEQ multiplex PCR, TCRB sequences were amplified from cDNA into 87-bp fragments spanning the CDR3 region. Amplicons were sequenced on the Illumina HiSeq platform. The authors processed their data as follows. PCR bias was computationally corrected using synthetic template baselines, reads within Hamming distance 2 were collapsed, and singletons that could not be merged were discarded. Reads were aligned to IMGT to assign V, D and J genes, CDR3 length, and insertions or deletions at six rearrangement sites. Within each subset, clonotype counts were normalized to sorted cell number, and only after that were true diversity and Gini coefficients computed with the tcR R package. Repertoire sharing was quantified using the overlap coefficient calculated on TCRB nucleotide sequences. Out-of-frame TCRB sequences from naive cells were analyzed as a proxy for the pre-selection repertoire. What TCRdb holds here is the immuneACCESS table cut down to in-frame rearrangements. Part of the clones is not present; checked against another copy, under half of the missing clones reflect an unresolved V gene, and the others are unexplained. V, J and clone size were drawn from that table, and D and trimming were deduced from the DNA. Within this sample are hundreds of thousands of clones, with around 15% of them counted one time only. Of the sample, more than 0.015% falls within the top ten clones.

Material for sequencing was naive CD4+ T cells from blood. This specimen's cell subset or site label, per the study, means: true naive CD4+ T cells. The TCR originated in a young man with type 1 diabetes. The chain is assembled from TRBV2 and TRBJ2-6; TRBD1 lines up with 8 middle nucleotides. The CDR3: CASSGTGTGANVLTF. The nucleotides read TGTGCCAGCAGTGGGACAGGGACTGGGGCCAACGTCCTGACTTTC.